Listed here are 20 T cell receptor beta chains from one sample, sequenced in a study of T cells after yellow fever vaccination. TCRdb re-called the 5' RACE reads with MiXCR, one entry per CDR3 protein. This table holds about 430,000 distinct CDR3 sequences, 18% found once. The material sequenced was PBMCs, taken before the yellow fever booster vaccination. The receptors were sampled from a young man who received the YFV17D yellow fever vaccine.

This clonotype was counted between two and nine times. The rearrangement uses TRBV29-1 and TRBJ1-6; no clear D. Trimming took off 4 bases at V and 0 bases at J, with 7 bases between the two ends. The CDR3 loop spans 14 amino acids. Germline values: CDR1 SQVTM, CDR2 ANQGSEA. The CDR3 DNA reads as TGCAGCGTTGCTGGGAGCTCCTATAATTCACCCCTCCACTTT. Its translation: CSVAGSSYNSPLHF.

The CDR3 DNA follows: TGTGCCAGCAGCTTAGGTACAGCGAAGCCAGAAGCTTTCTTT. Translation: CASSLGTAKPEAFF. The chain combines TRBV7-9 with TRBJ1-1; D gene unclear. This CDR3 is 14 amino acids long. Looked up from germline, CDR1 is SEHNR and CDR2 is FQNEAQ (reference sequence). The V gene lost 1 base and the J gene lost 8 bases, with 14 bases spanning the gap.

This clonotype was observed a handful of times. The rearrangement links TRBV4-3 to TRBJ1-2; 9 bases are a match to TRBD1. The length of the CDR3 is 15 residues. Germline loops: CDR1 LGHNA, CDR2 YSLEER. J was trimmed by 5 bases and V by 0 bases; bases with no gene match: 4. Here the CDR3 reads CASSQEMDRGYGYTF. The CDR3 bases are TGCGCCAGCAGCCAAGAAATGGACAGGGGATATGGCTACACCTTC.

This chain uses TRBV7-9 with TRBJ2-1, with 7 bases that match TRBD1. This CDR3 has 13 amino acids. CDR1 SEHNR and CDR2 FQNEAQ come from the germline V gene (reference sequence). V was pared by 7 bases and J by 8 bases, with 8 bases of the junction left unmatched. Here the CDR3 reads CASTRDRPDEQFF. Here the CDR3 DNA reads TGTGCCAGCACCCGGGACAGACCGGATGAGCAGTTCTTC. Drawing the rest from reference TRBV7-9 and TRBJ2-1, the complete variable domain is DTGVSQNPRHKITKRGQNVTFRCDPISEHNRLYWYRQTLGQGPEFLTYFQNEAQLEKSRLLSDRFSAERPKGSFSTLEIQRTEQGDSAMYLCASTRDRPDEQFFGPGTRLTVL.

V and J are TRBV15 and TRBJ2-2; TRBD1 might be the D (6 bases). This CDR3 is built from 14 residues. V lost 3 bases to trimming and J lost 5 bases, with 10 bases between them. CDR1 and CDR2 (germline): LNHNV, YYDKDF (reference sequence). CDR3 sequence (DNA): TGTGCCACCAGCAGGGACAGCCGGACCGGGGAGCTGTTTTTT. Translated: CATSRDSRTGELFF. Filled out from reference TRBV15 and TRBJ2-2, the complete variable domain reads DAMVIQNPRYQVTQFGKPVTLSCSQTLNHNVMYWYQQKSSQAPKLLFHYYDKDFNNEADTPDNFQSRRPNTSFCFLDIRSPGLGDTAMYLCATSRDSRTGELFFGEGSRLTVL.

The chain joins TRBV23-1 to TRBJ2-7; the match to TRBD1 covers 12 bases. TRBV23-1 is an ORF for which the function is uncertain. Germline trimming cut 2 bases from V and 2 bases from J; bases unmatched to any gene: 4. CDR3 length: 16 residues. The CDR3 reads CASSQGGTGGPYEQYV. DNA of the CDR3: TGCGCCAGCAGTCAAGGTGGGACAGGGGGCCCCTACGAGCAGTACGTC.

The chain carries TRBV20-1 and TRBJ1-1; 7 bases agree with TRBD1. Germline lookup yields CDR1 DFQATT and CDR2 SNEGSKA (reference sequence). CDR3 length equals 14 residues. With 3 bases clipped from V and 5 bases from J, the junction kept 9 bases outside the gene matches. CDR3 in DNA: TGCAGTGCTAGGGATAACAGGGGACGGACTGAAGCTTTCTTT. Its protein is CSARDNRGRTEAFF.

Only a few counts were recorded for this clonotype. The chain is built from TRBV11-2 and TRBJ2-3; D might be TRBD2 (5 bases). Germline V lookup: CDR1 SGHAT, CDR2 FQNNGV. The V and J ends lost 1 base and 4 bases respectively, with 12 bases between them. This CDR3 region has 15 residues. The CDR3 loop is CASSLVGRTADTQYF. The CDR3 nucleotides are TGTGCCAGCAGCTTAGTTGGGCGGACTGCAGATACGCAGTATTTT.

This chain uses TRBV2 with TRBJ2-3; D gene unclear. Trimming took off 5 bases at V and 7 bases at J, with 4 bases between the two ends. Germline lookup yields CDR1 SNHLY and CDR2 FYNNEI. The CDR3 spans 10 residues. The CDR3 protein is CASSTHTQYF. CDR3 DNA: TGTGCCAGCAGTACCCATACGCAGTATTTT.

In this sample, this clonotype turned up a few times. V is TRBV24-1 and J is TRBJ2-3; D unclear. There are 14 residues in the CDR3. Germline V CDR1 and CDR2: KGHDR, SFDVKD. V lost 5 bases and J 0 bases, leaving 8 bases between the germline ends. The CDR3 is CATSATFSTDTQYF. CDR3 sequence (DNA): TGTGCCACCAGTGCGACGTTTAGCACAGATACGCAGTATTTT.

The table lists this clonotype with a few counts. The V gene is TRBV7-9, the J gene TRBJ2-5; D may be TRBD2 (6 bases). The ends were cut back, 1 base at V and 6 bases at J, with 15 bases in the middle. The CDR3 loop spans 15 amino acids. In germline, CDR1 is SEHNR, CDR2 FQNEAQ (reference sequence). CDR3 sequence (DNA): TGTGCCAGCAGCTTAGAAGGCCTAGCGAGGAAGACCCAGTACTTC. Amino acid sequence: CASSLEGLARKTQYF.

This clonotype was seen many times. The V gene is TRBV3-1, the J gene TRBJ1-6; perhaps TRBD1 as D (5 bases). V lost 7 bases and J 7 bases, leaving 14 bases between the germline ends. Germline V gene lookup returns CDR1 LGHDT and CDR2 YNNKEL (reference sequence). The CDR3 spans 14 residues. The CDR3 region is CASTPGRGNSPLHF. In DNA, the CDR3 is TGTGCCAGCACCCCGGGACGGGGGAATTCACCCCTCCACTTT. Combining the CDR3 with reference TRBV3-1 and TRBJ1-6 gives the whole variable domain DTAVSQTPKYLVTQMGNDKSIKCEQNLGHDTMYWYKQDSKKFLKIMFSYNNKELIINETVPNRFSPKSPDKAHLNLHINSLELGDSAVYFCASTPGRGNSPLHFGNGTRLTVT.

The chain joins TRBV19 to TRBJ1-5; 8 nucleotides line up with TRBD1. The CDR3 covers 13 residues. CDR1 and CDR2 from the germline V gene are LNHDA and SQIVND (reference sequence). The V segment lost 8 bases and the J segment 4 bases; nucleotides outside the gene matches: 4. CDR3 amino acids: CASGTGSNQPQHF. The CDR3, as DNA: TGTGCCAGTGGGACAGGATCAAATCAGCCCCAGCATTTT.

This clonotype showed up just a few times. CDR3 sequence (DNA): TGTGCCACCAGTGACGGACAGCCCCAAGAGACCCAGTACTTC. Its translation is CATSDGQPQETQYF. This sequence joins TRBV24-1 and TRBJ2-5; tentative D call: TRBD1 (6 bases). CDR1 KGHDR and CDR2 SFDVKD come from the germline V gene. The CDR3 loop spans 14 amino acids. The V and J ends lost 4 bases and 1 base respectively, with 9 bases between them.

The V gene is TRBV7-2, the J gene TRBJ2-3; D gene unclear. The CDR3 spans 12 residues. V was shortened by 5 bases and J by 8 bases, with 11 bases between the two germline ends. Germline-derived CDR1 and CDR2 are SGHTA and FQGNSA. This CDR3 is CASSPEYLTQYF. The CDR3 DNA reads TGTGCCAGCAGCCCGGAGTATCTTACGCAGTATTTT. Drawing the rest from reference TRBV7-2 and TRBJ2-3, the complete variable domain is GAGVSQSPSNKVTEKGKDVELRCDPISGHTALYWYRQSLGQGLEFLIYFQGNSAPDKSGLPSDRFSAERTGGSVSTLTIQRTQQEDSAVYLCASSPEYLTQYFGPGTRLTVL.

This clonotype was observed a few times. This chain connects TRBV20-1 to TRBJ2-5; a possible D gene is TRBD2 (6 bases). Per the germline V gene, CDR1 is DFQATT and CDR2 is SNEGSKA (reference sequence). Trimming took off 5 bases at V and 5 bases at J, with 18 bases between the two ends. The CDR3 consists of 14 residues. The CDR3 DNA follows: TGCAGTGCTCCGAACCCCCCGGGGGTGGAGACCCAGTACTTC. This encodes CSAPNPPGVETQYF.

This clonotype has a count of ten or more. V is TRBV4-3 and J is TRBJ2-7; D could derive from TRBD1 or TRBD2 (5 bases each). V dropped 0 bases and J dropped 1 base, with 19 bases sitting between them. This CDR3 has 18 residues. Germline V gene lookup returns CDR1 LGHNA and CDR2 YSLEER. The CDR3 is CASSQDLITGTASYEQYF. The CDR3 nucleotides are TGCGCCAGCAGCCAAGATTTAATTACCGGGACGGCTTCCTACGAGCAGTACTTC.

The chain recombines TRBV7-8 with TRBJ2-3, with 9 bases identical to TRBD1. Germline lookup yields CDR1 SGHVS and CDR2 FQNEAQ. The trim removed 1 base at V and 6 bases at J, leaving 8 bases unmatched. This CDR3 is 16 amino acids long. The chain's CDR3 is CASSLGTGALSDTQYF. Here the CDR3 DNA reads TGTGCCAGCAGCTTAGGGACAGGGGCTTTATCGGATACGCAGTATTTT.

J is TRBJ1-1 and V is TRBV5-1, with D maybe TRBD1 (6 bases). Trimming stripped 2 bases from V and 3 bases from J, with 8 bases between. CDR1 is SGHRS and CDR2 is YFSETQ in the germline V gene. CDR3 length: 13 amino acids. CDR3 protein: CASSFEGDTEAFF. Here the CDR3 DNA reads TGCGCCAGCAGCTTCGAGGGGGACACTGAAGCTTTCTTT.

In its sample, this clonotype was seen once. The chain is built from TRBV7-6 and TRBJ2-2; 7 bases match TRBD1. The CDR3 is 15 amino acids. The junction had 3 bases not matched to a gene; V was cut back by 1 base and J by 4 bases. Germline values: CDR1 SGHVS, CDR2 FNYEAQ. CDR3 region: CASSLGDSPTGELFF. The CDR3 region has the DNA TGTGCCAGCAGCTTAGGGGACAGCCCCACCGGGGAGCTGTTTTTT.